This T cell receptor (beta chain) was found in a study of blood T cell repertoires in COVID-19. Study background: Sample material is recorded as cDNA or gDNA derived from T cells, B-cell-depleted T cells, or PBMCs.

Sequencing was performed with immunoSEQ multiplex PCR; in TCRdb, only in-frame clones are kept and a portion is missing. The sample yields around 160,000 clones, about 90% seen once. Trimming took off 4 bases at V and 9 bases at J, with 20 bases between the two ends. Germline-derived CDR1 and CDR2 are SGHDT and YYEEEE. CDR3 size: 16 residues. The sample comprised peripheral blood. The TCR sequence derives from a human donor in a cohort sampled during active COVID-19. V and J are TRBV5-6 and TRBJ1-6, with D perhaps matching TRBD1 (6 bases). As DNA, the CDR3 is TGTGCCAGCAGCCCTACGAAAGCAGGGGCCGGTTCACCCCTCCACTTT. It specifies CASSPTKAGAGSPLHF.